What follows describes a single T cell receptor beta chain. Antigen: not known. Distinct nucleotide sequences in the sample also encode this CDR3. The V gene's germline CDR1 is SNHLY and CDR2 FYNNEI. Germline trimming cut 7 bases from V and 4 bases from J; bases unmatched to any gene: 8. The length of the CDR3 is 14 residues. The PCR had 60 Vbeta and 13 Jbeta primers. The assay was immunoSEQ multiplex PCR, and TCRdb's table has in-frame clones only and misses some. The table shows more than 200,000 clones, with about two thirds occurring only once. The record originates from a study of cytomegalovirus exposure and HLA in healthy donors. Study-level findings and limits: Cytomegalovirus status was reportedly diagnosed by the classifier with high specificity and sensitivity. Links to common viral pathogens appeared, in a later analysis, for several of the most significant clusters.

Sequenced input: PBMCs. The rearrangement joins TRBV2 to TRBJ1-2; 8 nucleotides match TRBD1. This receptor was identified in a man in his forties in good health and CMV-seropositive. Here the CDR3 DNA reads TGTGCCAGCAAGAGTACCGGACAGGGCTATGGCTACACCTTC. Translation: CASKSTGQGYGYTF.